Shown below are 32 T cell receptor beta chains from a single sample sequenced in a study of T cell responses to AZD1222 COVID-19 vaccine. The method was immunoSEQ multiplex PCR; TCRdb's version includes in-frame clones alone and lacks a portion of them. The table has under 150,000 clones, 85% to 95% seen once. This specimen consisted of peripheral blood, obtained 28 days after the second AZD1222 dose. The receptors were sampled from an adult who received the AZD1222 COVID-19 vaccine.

The CDR3 loop is CASSPPKGTGSVDYGYTF. The CDR3 DNA reads TGTGCCAGCAGCCCTCCAAAAGGGACAGGCTCTGTGGACTATGGCTACACCTTC. The rearrangement joins TRBV7-9 to TRBJ1-2; TRBD1 matches at 8 bases. This CDR3 region has 18 residues. Losses at the gene ends were 5 bases for V and 3 bases for J; bases not matched to a gene: 17. The germline V gene encodes CDR1 SEHNR and CDR2 FQNEAQ (reference sequence).

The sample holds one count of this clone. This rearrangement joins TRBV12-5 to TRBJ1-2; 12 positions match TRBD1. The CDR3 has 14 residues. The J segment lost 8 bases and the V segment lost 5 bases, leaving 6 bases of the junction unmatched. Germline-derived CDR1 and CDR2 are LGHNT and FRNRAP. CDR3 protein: CASGMGQGAEGYTF. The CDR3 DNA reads TGTGCTAGTGGTATGGGACAGGGGGCTGAAGGCTACACCTTC.

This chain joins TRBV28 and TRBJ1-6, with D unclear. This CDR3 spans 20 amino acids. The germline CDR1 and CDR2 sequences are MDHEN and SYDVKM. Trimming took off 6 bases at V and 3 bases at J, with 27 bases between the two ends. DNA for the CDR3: TGTGCCAGCAGGAACGGACTGGCAGATCCCCGTCGTGGCTATAATTCACCCCTCCACTTT. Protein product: CASRNGLADPRRGYNSPLHF. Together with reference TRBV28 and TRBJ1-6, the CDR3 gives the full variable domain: DVKVTQSSRYLVKRTGEKVFLECVQDMDHENMFWYRQDPGLGLRLIYFSYDVKMKEKGDIPEGYSVSREKKERFSLILESASTNQTSMYLCASRNGLADPRRGYNSPLHFGNGTRLTVT.

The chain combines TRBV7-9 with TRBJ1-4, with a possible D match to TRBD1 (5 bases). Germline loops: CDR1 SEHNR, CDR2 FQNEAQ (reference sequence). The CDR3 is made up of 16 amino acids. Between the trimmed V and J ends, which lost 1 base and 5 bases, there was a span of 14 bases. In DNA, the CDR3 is TGTGCCAGCAGCTTAGACCCGACAGAGTACAATGAAAAACTGTTTTTT. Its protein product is CASSLDPTEYNEKLFF.

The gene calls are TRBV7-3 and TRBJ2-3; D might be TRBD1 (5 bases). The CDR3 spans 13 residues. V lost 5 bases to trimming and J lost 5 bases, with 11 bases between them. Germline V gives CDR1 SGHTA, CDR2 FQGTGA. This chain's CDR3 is CASSPGLGDTQYF. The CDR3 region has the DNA TGTGCCAGCAGCCCAGGGTTAGGAGATACGCAGTATTTT.

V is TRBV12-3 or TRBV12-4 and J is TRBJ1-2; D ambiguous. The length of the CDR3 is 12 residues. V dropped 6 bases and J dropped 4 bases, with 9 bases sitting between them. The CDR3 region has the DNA TGTGCCAGCAGGCAGAGACCCTATGGCTACACCTTC. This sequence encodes CASRQRPYGYTF.

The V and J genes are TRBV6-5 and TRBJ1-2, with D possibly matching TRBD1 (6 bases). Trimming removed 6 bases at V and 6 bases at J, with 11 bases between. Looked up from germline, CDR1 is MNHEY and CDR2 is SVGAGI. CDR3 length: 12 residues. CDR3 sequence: CASRQGIDGYTF. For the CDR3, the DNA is TGTGCCAGCAGACAGGGTATCGATGGCTACACCTTC.

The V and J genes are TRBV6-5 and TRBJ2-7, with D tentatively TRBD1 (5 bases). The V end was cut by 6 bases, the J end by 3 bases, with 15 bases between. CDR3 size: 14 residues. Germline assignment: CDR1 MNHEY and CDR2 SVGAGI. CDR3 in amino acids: CASRAGRAFYEQYF. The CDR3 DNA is TGTGCCAGCAGGGCAGGCAGGGCCTTCTACGAGCAGTACTTC.

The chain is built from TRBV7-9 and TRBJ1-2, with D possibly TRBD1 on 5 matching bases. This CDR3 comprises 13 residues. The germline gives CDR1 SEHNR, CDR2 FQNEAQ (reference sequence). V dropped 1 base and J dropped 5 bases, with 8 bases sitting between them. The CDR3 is CASSLGAGYGYTF. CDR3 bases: TGTGCCAGCAGCTTAGGGGCAGGGTATGGCTACACCTTC.

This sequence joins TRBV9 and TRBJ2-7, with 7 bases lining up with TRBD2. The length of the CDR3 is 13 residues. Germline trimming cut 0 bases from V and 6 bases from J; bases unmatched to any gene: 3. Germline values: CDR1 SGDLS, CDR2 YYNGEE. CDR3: CASSVAPGGEQYF. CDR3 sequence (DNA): TGTGCCAGCAGCGTAGCTCCGGGGGGCGAGCAGTACTTC.

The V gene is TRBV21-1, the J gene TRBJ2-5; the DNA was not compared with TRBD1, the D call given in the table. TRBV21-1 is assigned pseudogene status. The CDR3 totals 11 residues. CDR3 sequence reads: CASPWAETQYF. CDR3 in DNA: TGTGCCAGCCCTTGGGCGGAGACCCAGTACTTC.

As DNA, the CDR3 is TGTGCCAGCAGCGCGACTTGGGGACCTAACACCGGGGAGCTGTTTTTT. This sequence encodes CASSATWGPNTGELFF. The V gene is TRBV11-2, the J gene TRBJ2-2, with D perhaps assigned TRBD1 or TRBD2 (5 bases each). The CDR3 totals 16 residues. Germline values: CDR1 SGHAT, CDR2 FQNNGV. Trimming left V 5 bases short and J 2 bases short, with 15 bases between.

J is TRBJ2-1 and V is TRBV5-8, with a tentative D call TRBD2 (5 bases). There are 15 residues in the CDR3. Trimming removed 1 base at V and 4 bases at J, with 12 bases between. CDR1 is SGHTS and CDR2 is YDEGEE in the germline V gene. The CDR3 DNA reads TGTGCCAGCAGCTTGCTAGCCGGCCAGTACAATGAGCAGTTCTTC. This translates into CASSLLAGQYNEQFF. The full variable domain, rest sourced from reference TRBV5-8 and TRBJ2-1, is EAGVTQSPTHLIKTRGQQATLRCSPISGHTSVYWYQQALGLGLQFLLWYDEGEERNRGNFPPRFSGRQFPNYSSELNVNALELEDSALYLCASSLLAGQYNEQFFGPGTRLTVL.

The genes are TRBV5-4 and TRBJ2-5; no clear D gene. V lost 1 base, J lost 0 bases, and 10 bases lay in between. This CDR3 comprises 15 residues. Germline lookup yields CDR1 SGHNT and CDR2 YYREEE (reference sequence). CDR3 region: CASSLTDHYQETQYF. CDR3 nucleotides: TGTGCCAGCAGCTTGACGGACCATTACCAAGAGACCCAGTACTTC.

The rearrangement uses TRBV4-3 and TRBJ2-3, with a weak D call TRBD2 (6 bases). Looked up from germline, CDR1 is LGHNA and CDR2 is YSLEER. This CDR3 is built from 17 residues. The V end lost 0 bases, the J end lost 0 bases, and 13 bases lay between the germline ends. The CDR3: CASSQDLMRGSTDTQYF. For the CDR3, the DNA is TGCGCCAGCAGCCAAGATCTTATGCGGGGTAGCACAGATACGCAGTATTTT.

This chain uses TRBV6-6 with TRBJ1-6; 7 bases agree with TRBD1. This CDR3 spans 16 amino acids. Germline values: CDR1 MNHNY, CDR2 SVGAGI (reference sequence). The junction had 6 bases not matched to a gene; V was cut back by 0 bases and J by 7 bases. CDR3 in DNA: TGTGCCAGCAGTTACTCACCGGGACAGCGAAATTCACCCCTCCACTTT. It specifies CASSYSPGQRNSPLHF.

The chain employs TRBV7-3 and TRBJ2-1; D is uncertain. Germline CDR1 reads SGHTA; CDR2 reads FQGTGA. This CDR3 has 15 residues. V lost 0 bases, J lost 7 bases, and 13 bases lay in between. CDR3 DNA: TGTGCCAGCAGCTTAACCACTGGAAGGTGGAATGAGCAGTTCTTC. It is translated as CASSLTTGRWNEQFF.

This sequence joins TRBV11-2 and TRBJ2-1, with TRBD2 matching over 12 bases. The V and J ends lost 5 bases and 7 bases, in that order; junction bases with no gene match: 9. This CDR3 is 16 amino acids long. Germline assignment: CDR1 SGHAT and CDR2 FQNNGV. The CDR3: CASSTTPLAGGNEQFF. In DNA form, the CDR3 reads TGTGCCAGCAGCACAACCCCACTAGCGGGGGGTAATGAGCAGTTCTTC.

The CDR3 loop reads CASSLDMGPYGYTF. CDR3 DNA sequence: TGTGCCAGCAGCTTAGATATGGGGCCCTATGGCTACACCTTC. V is TRBV11-2 and J is TRBJ1-2; perhaps TRBD1 as D (5 bases). The CDR3 runs to 14 residues. CDR1 SGHAT and CDR2 FQNNGV come from the germline V gene. The ends were cut back, 0 bases at V and 4 bases at J, with 9 bases in the middle.

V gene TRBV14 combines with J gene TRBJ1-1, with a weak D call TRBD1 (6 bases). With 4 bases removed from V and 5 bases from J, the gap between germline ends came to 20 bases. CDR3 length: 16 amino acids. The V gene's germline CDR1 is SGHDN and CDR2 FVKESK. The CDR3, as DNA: TGTGCCAGCAGCCCTTGGACGGGGGCAGGTGGAACTGAAGCTTTCTTT. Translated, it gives CASSPWTGAGGTEAFF.

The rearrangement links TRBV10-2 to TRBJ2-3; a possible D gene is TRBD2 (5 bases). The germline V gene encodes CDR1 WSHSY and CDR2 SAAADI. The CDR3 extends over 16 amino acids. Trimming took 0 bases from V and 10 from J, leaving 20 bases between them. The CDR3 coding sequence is TGCGCCAGCAGTGAGTCCAGGACTGGCTCAAGCGCTGCGCAGTATTTT. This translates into CASSESRTGSSAAQYF.

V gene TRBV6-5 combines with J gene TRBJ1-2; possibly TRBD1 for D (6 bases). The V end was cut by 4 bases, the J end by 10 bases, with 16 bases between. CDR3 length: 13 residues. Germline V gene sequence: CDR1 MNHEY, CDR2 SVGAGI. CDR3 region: CASSSPGGRDYTF. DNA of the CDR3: TGTGCCAGCAGTTCCCCGGGGGGGCGTGACTACACCTTC.

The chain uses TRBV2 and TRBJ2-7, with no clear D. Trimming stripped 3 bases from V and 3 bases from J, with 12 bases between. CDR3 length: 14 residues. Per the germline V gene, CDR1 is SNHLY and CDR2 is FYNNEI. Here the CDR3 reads CASSDATSRYEQYV. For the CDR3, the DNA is TGTGCCAGCAGTGACGCGACATCGCGCTACGAGCAGTACGTC.

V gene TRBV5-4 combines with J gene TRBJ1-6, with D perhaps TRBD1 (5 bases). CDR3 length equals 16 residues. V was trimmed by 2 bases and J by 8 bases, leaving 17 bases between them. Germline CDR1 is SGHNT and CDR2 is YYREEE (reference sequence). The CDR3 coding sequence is TGTGCCAGCAGCTTAAGGGCGGGGCAGGGATATTCACCCCTCCACTTT. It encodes CASSLRAGQGYSPLHF.

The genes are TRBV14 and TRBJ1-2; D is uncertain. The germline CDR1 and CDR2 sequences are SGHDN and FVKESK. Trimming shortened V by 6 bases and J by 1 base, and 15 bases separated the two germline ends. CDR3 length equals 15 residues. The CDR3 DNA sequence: TGTGCCAGCAGGGCGTCGAAGGCAGATAACTATGGCTACACCTTC. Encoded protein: CASRASKADNYGYTF. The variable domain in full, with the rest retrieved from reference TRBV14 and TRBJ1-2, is EAGVTQFPSHSVIEKGQTVTLRCDPISGHDNLYWYRRVMGKEIKFLLHFVKESKQDESGMPNNRFLAERTGGTYSTLKVQPAELEDSGVYFCASRASKADNYGYTFGSGTRLTVV.

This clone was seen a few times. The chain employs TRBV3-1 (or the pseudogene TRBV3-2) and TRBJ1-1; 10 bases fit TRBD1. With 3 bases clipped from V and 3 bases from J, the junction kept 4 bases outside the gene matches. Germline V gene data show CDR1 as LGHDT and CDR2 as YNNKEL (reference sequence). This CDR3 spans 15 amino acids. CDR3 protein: CASSQVDRGYTEAFF. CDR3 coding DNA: TGTGCCAGCAGCCAGGTGGACAGGGGGTACACTGAAGCTTTCTTT.

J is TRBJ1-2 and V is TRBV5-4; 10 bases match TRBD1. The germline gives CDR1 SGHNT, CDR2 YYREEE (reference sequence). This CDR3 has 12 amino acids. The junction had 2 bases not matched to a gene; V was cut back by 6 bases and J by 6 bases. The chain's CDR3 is CASIGTGDGYTF. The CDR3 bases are TGTGCCAGCATCGGGACAGGGGATGGCTACACCTTC.

The CDR3 DNA reads TGTGCCAGCAGCCGCGGGTCCCCACTCATCACTGAAGCTTTCTTT. This gives the protein CASSRGSPLITEAFF. The chain has TRBV3-1 (or the pseudogene TRBV3-2) and TRBJ1-1; D call uncertain. This CDR3 contains 15 residues. V lost 4 bases and J 4 bases, leaving 16 bases between the germline ends. Germline V gene lookup returns CDR1 LGHDT and CDR2 YNNKEL (reference sequence).

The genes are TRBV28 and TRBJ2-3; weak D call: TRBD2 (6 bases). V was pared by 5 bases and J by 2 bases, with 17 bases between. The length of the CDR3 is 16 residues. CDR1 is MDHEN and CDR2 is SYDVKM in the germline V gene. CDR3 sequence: CASSLRRGPHTDTQYF. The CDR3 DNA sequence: TGTGCCAGCAGTCTCCGGCGGGGCCCACACACAGATACGCAGTATTTT.

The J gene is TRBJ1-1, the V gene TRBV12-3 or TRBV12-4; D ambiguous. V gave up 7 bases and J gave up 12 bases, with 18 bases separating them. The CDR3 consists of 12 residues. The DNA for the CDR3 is TGTGCCAGCACTACCTTAGGGTCCCCAACTTTCTTT. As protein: CASTTLGSPTFF.

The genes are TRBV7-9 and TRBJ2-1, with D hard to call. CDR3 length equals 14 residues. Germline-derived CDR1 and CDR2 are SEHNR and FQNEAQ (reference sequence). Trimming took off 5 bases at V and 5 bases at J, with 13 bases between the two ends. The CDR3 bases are TGTGCCAGCAGCCCATCTATGGGCGACAATGAGCAGTTCTTC. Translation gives CASSPSMGDNEQFF.

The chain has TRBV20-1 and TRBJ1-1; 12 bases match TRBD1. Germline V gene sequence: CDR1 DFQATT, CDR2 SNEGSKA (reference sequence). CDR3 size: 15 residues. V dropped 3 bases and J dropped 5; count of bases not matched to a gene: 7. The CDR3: CSASEGQGAKTEAFF. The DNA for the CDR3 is TGCAGTGCTAGTGAGGGACAGGGGGCAAAGACTGAAGCTTTCTTT.